The TCR beta chain under discussion was sequenced for a study of OX40 agonist ivuxolimab in advanced cancers. Whole-study findings and limits: Partial responders at 0.1-3.0 mg/kg had among the lowest clonal expansion.

Sequencing used immunoSEQ multiplex PCR; TCRdb keeps in-frame clones, though not all of them. In the table there are about 55,000 clones, 85% to 90% of which are singletons. This CDR3 contains 17 residues. The germline V gene has CDR1 SGHDN and CDR2 FVKESK. With 6 bases clipped from V and 4 bases from J, the junction kept 17 bases outside the gene matches. Concerning this clone itself: What it binds is not known.

The specimen comprised CD4+ or CD8+ T cells sorted from blood, sampled in a trial of the OX40 agonist ivuxolimab. This sequence joins TRBV14 and TRBJ1-2, with TRBD1 matching 7 bases. This receptor was obtained from an adult with an advanced solid tumor such as melanoma, head and neck, liver or kidney cancer. The CDR3 here is CASRRTNRQGHGYGYTF. Written as DNA, the CDR3 is TGTGCCAGCAGACGGACAAACCGACAGGGACACGGCTATGGCTACACCTTC.